This T cell receptor beta chain was documented in a study of T cells in Graves' hyperthyroidism and ophthalmopathy (dated by TCRdb to between 2018 and 2021). Regarding the study in general: Peripheral blood was sampled at the time of initial diagnosis, prior to any treatment. Following sampling, methimazole starting at 30 mg daily was given to hyperthyroidism patients, and high-dose intravenous methylprednisolone was given to ophthalmopathy patients. In addition, the study compared T-cell repertoires in thyroid tissue and in blood from over 5 Graves' hyperthyroidism patients. The roughly 91 discovery patients were randomly divided into training and test sets at a 7:3 ratio. The paper describes TCR Vbeta CDR3 sequencing of 130 to 150 peripheral blood samples, made up of 43 ophthalmopathy patients, 70 to 75 hyperthyroidism patients and 17 progressor patients. An independent validation cohort of about 19 hyperthyroidism patients and about 15 patients who later progressed to ophthalmopathy tested prospective prediction of ophthalmopathy. TCR V-J signatures able to tell the groups apart were searched for in a discovery cohort of 90 to 100 patients, of whom roughly 42 had Graves' ophthalmopathy and roughly 57 had stable Graves' hyperthyroidism. General findings and caveats noted by the study authors: Sample size was not statistically predetermined, and blinding of investigators to group allocation was not performed. In validation, the model predicted progression to ophthalmopathy with about 71% sensitivity and 72.22% specificity, a median of approximately 6.7 months before onset. Most expanded thyroid clonotypes (frequency above 0.001) were also detected in blood, suggesting blood repertoires may reflect thyroid immune responses. Ophthalmopathy was separated from stable hyperthyroidism by a 13 V-J signature model, with 85% to 90% sensitivity and about 81% specificity obtained in cross-validation and 80%/75% obtained in testing.

Counted from cysteine to phenylalanine, this CDR3 has 16 amino acids. Only CDR3 DNA is held: 48 bases, read in frame from base 1. V is cut back by 2 bases and J by 6 bases, with 11 bases in the junction unmatched. CDR1 and CDR2, per the germline V gene, are SGHDN and FVKESK. Ophthalmopathy patients had moderately to severely active disease, Clinical Activity Score of at least 3, NOSPECS grade of at least 4, and duration under 3 months. The study excluded patients with uncontrolled infections, other autoimmune diseases, pregnancy or lactation. Diagnoses were established on the basis of clinical symptoms, serum thyroxine and TRAb, thyroid ultrasound, and orbital computed tomography. PBMCs were separated from roughly 10 ml of fresh peripheral blood using Ficoll-Paque density gradient centrifugation. Total RNA was extracted with Trizol reagent, and quality was checked on an Agilent 2100 Bioanalyzer. The TCR beta CDR3 regions were amplified from RNA transcripts. The first round of RT-PCR for the TCR CDR3 was performed with the HTBI primer set and the Qiagen OneStep RT-PCR kit. Libraries were constructed in a second round of multiplex PCR, after which size selection and purification were performed. Sequencing of the libraries was done on an Illumina HiSeq2000 using paired-end 100 bp reads. In the authors' own workflow: SOAPnuke was used to process the raw data, with reads discarded if the reads contained adapters or uncalled bases, had a mean Phred below 15, or lacked an exact constant-primer or identifier match. High-quality paired reads were merged using COPE v1.2.5, and each unique nucleotide sequence was defined as a clonotype. MiTCR v1.1 was used to align clonotypes to the IMGT TRBV, TRBD and TRBJ reference segments. Only V-J combinations with frequency above 0.0001, covering 99% to 99.2% of repertoires, were analysed. The TCS score was defined as the ratio of F50 (clonal expansion) to E x V (chaos), calculated using BLOSUM62-based TCRdist between CDR3 peptides within each V-J. Welch's t-statistics and random forest reduced fewer than 600 V-J features to roughly 13, which were used in a naive Bayes classifier (R e1071). The raw public reads went through TCRdb reprocessing: fastp at Q25, MiXCR clone calling, in-frame beta chains kept. Duplicate CDR3 protein sequences are folded into a single record with the most common DNA and genes. TCRdb, not the original authors, processed these V and J calls. The sample includes about 500,000 distinct CDR3 sequences, with more than 15% observed a single time. About 31% of the sample is in the top ten clones.

This clonotype was detected only a few times. What antigen it recognizes has not been identified. Within one base of it there is no much larger clone, and no base qualities were kept. The receptor was derived from a woman under 40 with Graves' ophthalmopathy. The rearrangement combines TRBV14 with TRBJ1-1, and 8 junctional nucleotides match TRBD1. Sequencing used blood. The nucleotides are TGTGCCAGCAGCCAATTGATGACAGGGGCCCCTCCTGAAGCTTTCTTT. Its protein is CASSQLMTGAPPEAFF.